This TCR beta chain was found in a study of T cell changes during pregnancy in multiple sclerosis. This clone was counted a single time. Trimming took 4 bases from V and 4 from J, leaving 11 bases between them. The CDR3 length is 13 residues. Looked up from germline, CDR1 is SNHLY and CDR2 is FYNNEI. Sequencing used immunoSEQ multiplex PCR; TCRdb keeps in-frame clones, though not all of them. The sample contains more than 75,000 clones, 85% to 95% of which appear only once. This TCR was recovered from a female donor with multiple sclerosis, enrolled in a pregnancy study. The sample here was peripheral blood, taken in the third trimester of pregnancy. This chain connects TRBV2 to TRBJ2-7; tentatively, D is TRBD1 (6 bases). The CDR3 protein is CASSGSGDYEQYF. The CDR3 nucleotides read TGTGCCAGCAGTGGTTCAGGGGATTACGAGCAGTACTTC.